This is a list of T cell receptor beta chains from one sample in a study of vaccination and CD4 T cells after COVID-19. TCRdb re-analysed the PCR reads in MiXCR, keeping a single row per CDR3 protein. The top ten hold 15% to 20% of the sample, which has approximately 17,000 distinct CDR3 sequences, about 59% seen once. For these TCRs, the target antigens are not known. Sequencing was performed on CD4+ T cells from blood, cultured in vitro, taken before SARS-CoV-2 vaccination. These receptors originate from a human donor who had recovered from COVID-19. Both conserved end residues are part of each CDR3. The D gene is left open where the match is weak. Clone size is given for some rows only: seen once, a few or many times, or a class if the clone is expanded.

v_call: TRBV15; d_call: -; j_call: TRBJ2-3; clone_size: once; cdr3_nt: TGTGCCACCAGCAGAGACGGACGGGTGGCTAGCGGCACAGATACGCAGTATTTT; cdr3_aa: CATSRDGRVASGTDTQYF
v_call: TRBV14; d_call: -; j_call: TRBJ2-1; clone_size: -; cdr3_nt: TGTGCCAGCAGCCAAGGTCTTGAGCAGTTCTTC; cdr3_aa: CASSQGLEQFF
v_call: TRBV7-2; d_call: -; j_call: TRBJ1-2; clone_size: -; cdr3_nt: TGTGCCAGCAGCCAACGACAGGCCGCTAACTATGGCTACACCTTC; cdr3_aa: CASSQRQAANYGYTF
v_call: TRBV6-1; d_call: TRBD1; j_call: TRBJ2-5; clone_size: -; cdr3_nt: TGTGCCAGCGGACACCCGGGGACAGGGGGGTTGGAGACCCAGTACTTC; cdr3_aa: CASGHPGTGGLETQYF
v_call: TRBV7-9; d_call: -; j_call: TRBJ2-2; clone_size: few; cdr3_nt: TGTGCCAGCAGCTTAGTCGGGACAAAAACCGGGGAGCTGTTTTTT; cdr3_aa: CASSLVGTKTGELFF
v_call: TRBV2; d_call: TRBD2; j_call: TRBJ2-1; clone_size: -; cdr3_nt: TGTGCCAGCACCGGGACTAGCGGGAGCGTTGAGCAGTTCTTC; cdr3_aa: CASTGTSGSVEQFF
v_call: TRBV30; d_call: TRBD2; j_call: TRBJ2-1; clone_size: -; cdr3_nt: TGTGCCTGGTCCGGGACTAGCCCGTGGGAGCAGTTCTTC; cdr3_aa: CAWSGTSPWEQFF
v_call: TRBV20-1; d_call: TRBD2; j_call: TRBJ2-3; clone_size: few; cdr3_nt: TGCAGTGCTAGGGCACTAGCGGTTGGGAGGACAGATACGCAGTATTTT; cdr3_aa: CSARALAVGRTDTQYF
v_call: TRBV12-3/TRBV12-4; d_call: -; j_call: TRBJ1-1; clone_size: -; cdr3_nt: TGTGCCAGCAGTTTAGAGCAGGGGCGGGAAGCTTTCTTT; cdr3_aa: CASSLEQGREAFF
v_call: TRBV19; d_call: TRBD1; j_call: TRBJ1-6; clone_size: few; cdr3_nt: TGTGCCAGTAGTATTGCAGGGGACAGTTCACCCCTCCACTTT; cdr3_aa: CASSIAGDSSPLHF
v_call: TRBV20-1; d_call: -; j_call: TRBJ1-4; clone_size: -; cdr3_nt: TGCAGTGCCGCCCCTTGGGGGCGTAATGAAAAACTGTTTTTT; cdr3_aa: CSAAPWGRNEKLFF
v_call: TRBV5-1; d_call: TRBD2; j_call: TRBJ2-1; clone_size: -; cdr3_nt: TGCGCCAGCAGCAGGGGCGCGAGCGGGAGTATGGTTGAGCAGTTCTTC; cdr3_aa: CASSRGASGSMVEQFF
v_call: TRBV6-5; d_call: -; j_call: TRBJ1-6; clone_size: -; cdr3_nt: TGTGCCAGCAGTTTAAAAAGGGTCTCACCCCTCCACTTT; cdr3_aa: CASSLKRVSPLHF
v_call: TRBV6-1; d_call: TRBD1; j_call: TRBJ1-4; clone_size: -; cdr3_nt: TGTGCCAGCAGTGAAGTCCCCGGGACAGGGACCGAAAAACTGTTTTTT; cdr3_aa: CASSEVPGTGTEKLFF
v_call: TRBV11-2; d_call: -; j_call: TRBJ2-3; clone_size: -; cdr3_nt: TGTGCCAGCAGCCCCTACACTCTACGGATTCTCACAGATACGCAGTATTTT; cdr3_aa: CASSPYTLRILTDTQYF
v_call: TRBV19; d_call: -; j_call: TRBJ2-2; clone_size: -; cdr3_nt: TGTGCCAGTAAAGCGCTTGTGCCGAACACCGGGGAGCTGTTTTTT; cdr3_aa: CASKALVPNTGELFF
v_call: TRBV20-1; d_call: -; j_call: TRBJ1-5; clone_size: -; cdr3_nt: TGCAGTGCTAGAGATCTGAGGAGTGGACAGCCCCAGCATTTT; cdr3_aa: CSARDLRSGQPQHF
v_call: TRBV30; d_call: TRBD1; j_call: TRBJ1-2; clone_size: -; cdr3_nt: TGTGCCTGGAGGGGAACTGGACAGGGGGCAAACACCTTC; cdr3_aa: CAWRGTGQGANTF
v_call: TRBV7-2; d_call: -; j_call: TRBJ2-1; clone_size: -; cdr3_nt: TGTGCCAGCACGCGCATCAACAAACCTAATGAGCAGTTCTTC; cdr3_aa: CASTRINKPNEQFF
v_call: TRBV7-9; d_call: TRBD2; j_call: TRBJ2-5; clone_size: -; cdr3_nt: TGTGCCAGCAGCTTAGTAGGGTGGCGGATGCTAGCGGGATTGAAAGAGACCCAGTACTTC; cdr3_aa: CASSLVGWRMLAGLKETQYF
v_call: TRBV23-1; d_call: -; j_call: TRBJ1-5; clone_size: -; cdr3_nt: TGCGCCAGCAGTCAATTGGTCGAGGTAGCAGGGGCGACCAATCAGCCCCAGCATTTT; cdr3_aa: CASSQLVEVAGATNQPQHF
v_call: TRBV24-1; d_call: TRBD1; j_call: TRBJ1-1; clone_size: -; cdr3_nt: TGTGCCACCAGGGGACAGGGGGATGGGATGAACACTGAAGCTTTCTTT; cdr3_aa: CATRGQGDGMNTEAFF
v_call: TRBV14; d_call: -; j_call: TRBJ2-1; clone_size: -; cdr3_nt: TGTGCCAGCAGCCAGAAAGACTGGATTTCCTACAATGAGCAGTTCTTC; cdr3_aa: CASSQKDWISYNEQFF
v_call: TRBV2; d_call: TRBD2; j_call: TRBJ2-1; clone_size: -; cdr3_nt: TGTGCCAGCAGCGCCGGGACTAGCGTTGGTGAGCAGTTCTTC; cdr3_aa: CASSAGTSVGEQFF
v_call: TRBV7-2; d_call: TRBD2; j_call: TRBJ2-5; clone_size: -; cdr3_nt: TGTGCCAGCAGCCTATTTAGCGGGAGAGAGCGAGAGACCCAGTACTTC; cdr3_aa: CASSLFSGRERETQYF
v_call: TRBV10-1; d_call: TRBD1; j_call: TRBJ1-6; clone_size: -; cdr3_nt: TGCGCCAGCACAGGGGGCTTTCTCTCCTATAATTCACCCCTCCACTTT; cdr3_aa: CASTGGFLSYNSPLHF
v_call: TRBV12-3/TRBV12-4; d_call: TRBD2; j_call: TRBJ2-3; clone_size: -; cdr3_nt: TGTGCCAGCAGTAGGAGCGGGGCTAGCACAGATACGCAGTATTTT; cdr3_aa: CASSRSGASTDTQYF
v_call: TRBV20-1; d_call: -; j_call: TRBJ1-2; clone_size: -; cdr3_nt: TGCAGTGCTAGAGATAGGGGCAGGGACGGCTACACCTTC; cdr3_aa: CSARDRGRDGYTF
v_call: TRBV27; d_call: TRBD1; j_call: TRBJ1-1; clone_size: few; cdr3_nt: TGTGCCAGCAGTTCCGACAGGGTCTTTGAAGCTTTCTTT; cdr3_aa: CASSSDRVFEAFF
v_call: TRBV5-1; d_call: TRBD2; j_call: TRBJ2-3; clone_size: -; cdr3_nt: TGCGCCAGCAGCTTGCTACTAGCGGGGGCCACGCAGTATTTT; cdr3_aa: CASSLLLAGATQYF
v_call: TRBV7-2; d_call: -; j_call: TRBJ2-3; clone_size: few; cdr3_nt: TGTGCCAGCAGCTTAATGCGGCACACAGATACGCAGTATTTT; cdr3_aa: CASSLMRHTDTQYF
v_call: TRBV10-1; d_call: -; j_call: TRBJ2-3; clone_size: -; cdr3_nt: TGCGCTCTGGGATACATGGCGGGAAGGTACACAGATACGCAGTATTTT; cdr3_aa: CALGYMAGRYTDTQYF
v_call: TRBV6-2/TRBV6-3; d_call: -; j_call: TRBJ2-1; clone_size: -; cdr3_nt: TGTGCCAGCAGTTACTCGAGTCAGGGGCGCGATGAGCAGTTCTTC; cdr3_aa: CASSYSSQGRDEQFF
v_call: TRBV29-1; d_call: TRBD1; j_call: TRBJ2-7; clone_size: -; cdr3_nt: TGCAGCGTGGGAGGGACAGGGACCTACGAGCAGTACTTC; cdr3_aa: CSVGGTGTYEQYF
v_call: TRBV6-5; d_call: TRBD2; j_call: TRBJ2-1; clone_size: -; cdr3_nt: TGTGCCAGCAGTTCGTGGACTAGCGGGAGTGTGGGTGAGCAGTTCTTC; cdr3_aa: CASSSWTSGSVGEQFF
v_call: TRBV7-3; d_call: -; j_call: TRBJ2-5; clone_size: -; cdr3_nt: TGTGCCAGCAGCTTAAATGCCGGGGCGGGGGAGACCCAGTACTTC; cdr3_aa: CASSLNAGAGETQYF
v_call: TRBV6-1; d_call: -; j_call: TRBJ1-2; clone_size: -; cdr3_nt: TGTGCCAGCAGTAACAGGGCTAACTATGGCTACACCTTC; cdr3_aa: CASSNRANYGYTF
v_call: TRBV27; d_call: TRBD2; j_call: TRBJ2-2; clone_size: few; cdr3_nt: TGTGCCAGCAGGCACCGGATACTAGCGCCCAACCGCGCCGGGGAGCTGTTTTTT; cdr3_aa: CASRHRILAPNRAGELFF
v_call: TRBV7-2; d_call: -; j_call: TRBJ1-3; clone_size: -; cdr3_nt: TGTGCCAGCAGCTTAATGTACAGCTCTGGAAACACCATATATTTT; cdr3_aa: CASSLMYSSGNTIYF
v_call: TRBV12-5; d_call: TRBD1; j_call: TRBJ2-1; clone_size: -; cdr3_nt: TGTGCTAGTGGTTTGGGGACAGGTCACAATGAGCAGTTCTTC; cdr3_aa: CASGLGTGHNEQFF
v_call: TRBV28; d_call: TRBD2; j_call: TRBJ2-7; clone_size: -; cdr3_nt: TGTGCCAGCAGTAGAGCGGGAGACGTCTACGAGCAGTACTTC; cdr3_aa: CASSRAGDVYEQYF
v_call: TRBV10-2; d_call: -; j_call: TRBJ1-5; clone_size: -; cdr3_nt: TGCGCCAGCAGTGATGAGCCTTATAGCAATCAGCCCCAGCATTTT; cdr3_aa: CASSDEPYSNQPQHF